This T cell receptor (beta chain) derives from a study of blood T cell repertoires in COVID-19. The overall study: COVID-19 samples from acute and convalescent phases originated in the United States, Italy and Spain.

Sequenced by immunoSEQ multiplex PCR; TCRdb stores in-frame clones only, minus some. The sample yields about 270,000 clones, approximately 85% seen once. The CDR3 has 16 amino acids. Trimming left V 4 bases short and J 4 bases short, with 19 bases between. Per the germline V gene, CDR1 is LGHNA and CDR2 is YSLEER. Sequencing was done on a sample of PBMCs or T cells enriched from blood (not recorded which). This clonotype was sampled from a woman aged 50 to 60 with acute COVID-19. The rearrangement joins TRBV4-3 to TRBJ2-5; D uncertain. The CDR3 region has the DNA TGCGCCAGCAGCCCATCCACCCCCCAGGATGGAGAGACCCAGTACTTC. This sequence encodes CASSPSTPQDGETQYF.